The next 24 T cell receptor beta chains were all read from a single sample in a study of cytomegalovirus exposure and HLA in healthy donors. A multiplex PCR was run with 60 Vbeta primers and 13 Jbeta primers. Profiling relied on immunoSEQ multiplex PCR, and the TCRdb table lists in-frame clones only, not all of them. This table holds around 180,000 clones, 65% to 85% found once. Input material: PBMCs. All receptors derive from a boy aged 2-15 years in good health and CMV-seronegative.

The CDR3 sequence: CASSHLGEEAFF. The CDR3 DNA sequence: TGTGCCAGCAGCCATTTAGGAGAAGAAGCTTTCTTT. The chain uses TRBV11-2 and TRBJ1-1; unclear D gene. Trimming removed 5 bases from V and 8 bases from J, with 12 bases in between. This CDR3 is built from 12 residues. CDR1 SGHAT and CDR2 FQNNGV come from the germline V gene. Full variable domain (missing parts from reference TRBV11-2 and TRBJ1-1): EAGVAQSPRYKIIEKRQSVAFWCNPISGHATLYWYQQILGQGPKLLIQFQNNGVVDDSQLPKDRFSAERLKGVDSTLKIQPAKLEDSAVYLCASSHLGEEAFFGQGTRLTVV.

J is TRBJ2-7 and V is TRBV7-8; TRBD2 aligns across 8 bases. From germline, CDR1 is SGHVS and CDR2 FQNEAQ. CDR3 length equals 15 residues. V shed 5 bases, J shed 4 bases, and the junction held 10 bases outside the gene matches. In nucleotides, the CDR3 is TGTGCCAGCAGCCCCCGCTCGGGAGGGTTGTACGAGCAGTACTTC. It specifies CASSPRSGGLYEQYF.

This clone was seen a single time. V and J are TRBV25-1 and TRBJ1-2, with D possibly TRBD1 on 5 matching bases. The V end lost 0 bases, the J end lost 6 bases, and 14 bases lay between the germline ends. The CDR3 spans 15 residues. Per germline, CDR1 MGHDK and CDR2 SYGVNS. The CDR3 sequence is CASSEYRQGLDGYTF. DNA of the CDR3: TGTGCCAGCAGTGAATATAGGCAGGGCTTGGATGGCTACACCTTC.

V is TRBV12-5 and J is TRBJ1-1; 7 bases agree with TRBD1. The J segment lost 4 bases and the V segment lost 4 bases, leaving 3 bases of the junction unmatched. This CDR3 spans 13 amino acids. Germline CDR1 LGHNT, CDR2 FRNRAP. In DNA, the CDR3 is TGTGCTAGTGGTTGGACAGGCCCCACTGAAGCTTTCTTT. This translates into CASGWTGPTEAFF. Together with reference TRBV12-5 and TRBJ1-1, the CDR3 gives the full variable domain: DARVTQTPRHKVTEMGQEVTMRCQPILGHNTVFWYRQTMMQGLELLAYFRNRAPLDDSGMPKDRFSAEMPDATLATLKIQPSEPRDSAVYFCASGWTGPTEAFFGQGTRLTVV.

The chain employs TRBV9 and TRBJ1-1, with 7 positions matching TRBD1. CDR1 and CDR2 (germline): SGDLS, YYNGEE. With 3 bases clipped from V and 1 base from J, the junction kept 3 bases outside the gene matches. The CDR3 sequence is 14 residues long. The CDR3 protein is CASSATGKNTEAFF. As DNA, the CDR3 is TGTGCCAGCAGCGCGACAGGGAAGAACACTGAAGCTTTCTTT.

The chain links TRBV9 to TRBJ2-3; D may be TRBD2 (7 bases). The CDR3 is made up of 15 amino acids. The germline CDR1 and CDR2 sequences are SGDLS and YYNGEE. V lost 4 bases and J lost 0, with 12 bases in between. The CDR3 reads CASSPRGGSTDTQYF. In DNA, the CDR3 is TGTGCCAGCAGCCCAAGGGGGGGAAGCACAGATACGCAGTATTTT.

This clone was seen only once. V is TRBV7-9 and J is TRBJ1-2; no clear D gene. CDR1 SEHNR and CDR2 FQNEAQ come from the germline V gene (reference sequence). CDR3 length equals 14 residues. Trimming shortened V by 5 bases and J by 8 bases, and 18 bases separated the two germline ends. The CDR3 DNA follows: TGTGCCAGCAGCCAACCCCCCCTTACTAGGGGCTACACCTTC. Protein product: CASSQPPLTRGYTF.

The chain links TRBV7-7 to TRBJ1-4; D unclear. The CDR3 sequence is 13 residues long. Trimming left V 5 bases short and J 7 bases short, with 11 bases between. Germline values: CDR1 SSHAT, CDR2 FNYEAQ (reference sequence). As DNA, the CDR3 is TGTGCCAGCAGCCTCAGACGGGGTGAAAAACTGTTTTTT. This translates into CASSLRRGEKLFF.

The CDR3 DNA follows: TGTGCCAGCTCACCAGTGGCAGCTAACTATGGCTACACCTTC. Encoded protein: CASSPVAANYGYTF. The chain is built from TRBV18 and TRBJ1-2; D remains unclear. The CDR3 covers 14 residues. The V end lost 2 bases, the J end lost 0 bases, and 7 bases lay between the germline ends. CDR1 is KGHSH, CDR2 LQKENI, per germline. Variable domain in full (rest from reference TRBV18 and TRBJ1-2): NAGVMQNPRHLVRRRGQEARLRCSPMKGHSHVYWYRQLPEEGLKFMVYLQKENIIDESGMPKERFSAEFPKEGPSILRIQQVVRGDSAAYFCASSPVAANYGYTFGSGTRLTVV.

The DNA for the CDR3 is TGTGCCAGCAGCTTACATTCCGGGGAGCTGTTTTTT. It is translated as CASSLHSGELFF. This rearrangement joins TRBV11-3 to TRBJ2-2; D is unresolved. The V gene's germline CDR1 is SGHNT and CDR2 YENEEA. This CDR3 comprises 12 residues. Trimming pared 2 bases from V and 6 bases from J, leaving 4 bases between.

V usage is TRBV6-1 and J usage is TRBJ1-2; D not certain. Germline V CDR1 and CDR2: MNHNS, SASEGT. The CDR3 sequence is 13 residues long. Between the trimmed V and J ends, which lost 3 bases and 5 bases, there was a span of 10 bases. CDR3 amino acids: CASSEVPGYGYTF. The CDR3 DNA reads TGTGCCAGCAGTGAGGTCCCCGGGTATGGCTACACCTTC.

The chain couples TRBV5-5 to TRBJ1-4, with 10 bases that match TRBD1. From germline, CDR1 is SGHKS and CDR2 YYEKEE (reference sequence). Unmatched junction bases numbered 4, after V lost 0 bases and J lost 8 bases. The CDR3 has 15 amino acids. As DNA, the CDR3 is TGTGCCAGCAGCTTGGGACAGGGGGCCTTCGAAAAACTGTTTTTT. Amino acid sequence: CASSLGQGAFEKLFF.

The gene calls are TRBV6-6 and TRBJ2-7; 7 nucleotides line up with TRBD1. The CDR3 is 13 amino acids. Germline lookup yields CDR1 MNHNY and CDR2 SVGAGI (reference sequence). The V and J ends lost 0 bases and 6 bases, in that order; junction bases with no gene match: 2. DNA for the CDR3: TGTGCCAGCAGTTACTCGACAGGGCGCGAGCAGTACGTC. The encoded protein is CASSYSTGREQYV.

The chain couples TRBV27 to TRBJ2-1; D unresolved. Germline V lookup: CDR1 MNHEY, CDR2 SMNVEV (reference sequence). V lost 9 bases, J lost 1 base, and 19 bases lay in between. This CDR3 contains 16 residues. CDR3 in amino acids: CASSKPGPRSYNEQFF. For the CDR3, the DNA is TGTGCCAGTAGCAAACCGGGTCCACGGTCCTACAATGAGCAGTTCTTC.

This chain uses TRBV7-7 with TRBJ2-1; D uncertain. This CDR3 spans 8 amino acids. Germline V CDR1 and CDR2: SSHAT, FNYEAQ (reference sequence). CDR3 residues: CAIFGQFF. For the CDR3, the DNA is TGTGCTATCTTCGGGCAGTTCTTC.

This clone was picked up one time. This sequence joins TRBV4-3 and TRBJ2-2; a weak D match, TRBD2 (5 bases). CDR3 length equals 15 residues. V dropped 4 bases and J dropped 6 bases, with 15 bases sitting between them. Germline lookup yields CDR1 LGHNA and CDR2 YSLEER. This CDR3 is CASSPGVGAAGELFF. The CDR3 nucleotides read TGCGCCAGCAGCCCCGGCGTTGGAGCGGCCGGGGAGCTGTTTTTT.

J is TRBJ1-1 and V is TRBV11-2; 11 bases align to TRBD1. The CDR3 runs to 18 residues. CDR1 is SGHAT and CDR2 is FQNNGV in the germline V gene. J lost 1 base, V lost 0 bases, and 7 bases had no gene match. The CDR3 DNA reads TGTGCCAGCAGCTTAGACCTCGGGACAGGGGGACAGAACACTGAAGCTTTCTTT. Translation gives CASSLDLGTGGQNTEAFF.

The chain uses TRBV6-5 and TRBJ1-2, with D unresolved. The CDR3 is made up of 13 amino acids. Trimming left V 6 bases short and J 6 bases short, with 14 bases between. Germline V gives CDR1 MNHEY, CDR2 SVGAGI. CDR3: CASSYTRNHGYTF. CDR3 nucleotide sequence: TGTGCCAGCAGCTACACCAGGAATCATGGCTACACCTTC.

The DNA of the CDR3 is TGTGCCAGCAACTCAGGGGGACAGGTGAGCTACACCTTC. It codes for CASNSGGQVSYTF. The chain employs TRBV7-9 and TRBJ1-2, with 8 bases identical to TRBD1. CDR1 and CDR2 (germline): SEHNR, FQNEAQ (reference sequence). The CDR3 is 13 amino acids. The ends lost 7 bases at V and 9 bases at J; junction bases unmatched: 10.

The chain carries TRBV7-9 and TRBJ2-1; the D is unclear. Germline loops: CDR1 SEHNR, CDR2 FQNEAQ (reference sequence). V shed 5 bases and J shed 2 bases, with 7 bases lying between them. This CDR3 has 13 residues. CDR3 in DNA: TGTGCCAGCAGCCCCGACACCTACAATGAGCAGTTCTTC. It codes for CASSPDTYNEQFF. Together with reference TRBV7-9 and TRBJ2-1, the CDR3 gives the full variable domain: DTGVSQNPRHKITKRGQNVTFRCDPISEHNRLYWYRQTLGQGPEFLTYFQNEAQLEKSRLLSDRFSAERPKGSFSTLEIQRTEQGDSAMYLCASSPDTYNEQFFGPGTRLTVL.

The rearrangement uses TRBV5-1 and TRBJ2-1; possible D gene TRBD2, 5 bases. The CDR3 is made up of 12 amino acids. Germline V gene data show CDR1 as SGHRS and CDR2 as YFSETQ. V was clipped by 4 bases and J by 9 bases, with 11 bases between them. The CDR3 DNA is TGCGCCAGCAGCGAGCCGGGGTTTGAGCAGTTCTTC. This gives the protein CASSEPGFEQFF.

This chain links TRBV7-9 with TRBJ2-1; D is undetermined. This CDR3 is built from 11 residues. The V end lost 5 bases, the J end lost 5 bases, and 4 bases lay between the germline ends. In germline, CDR1 is SEHNR, CDR2 FQNEAQ (reference sequence). CDR3 loop: CASSVNNEQFF. CDR3 coding DNA: TGTGCCAGCAGCGTTAACAATGAGCAGTTCTTC.

The chain employs TRBV10-3 and TRBJ2-5; 12 bases agree with TRBD2. The CDR3 has 16 residues. Germline V CDR1 and CDR2: ENHRY, SYGVKD. Trimming took 3 bases from V and 5 from J; bases not matched to a gene: 7. CDR3 amino acids: CAISDFLAGGVETQYF. CDR3 nucleotide sequence: TGTGCCATCAGTGACTTTCTAGCGGGAGGGGTGGAGACCCAGTACTTC.

V gene TRBV5-6 combines with J gene TRBJ2-5; no clear D. This CDR3 is built from 14 residues. V gave up 4 bases and J gave up 1 base, with 11 bases separating them. Germline values: CDR1 SGHDT, CDR2 YYEEEE. The CDR3, as DNA: TGTGCCAGCAGCAGGTGGGCAGTCCAAGAGACCCAGTACTTC. It translates to CASSRWAVQETQYF. Combining the CDR3 with reference TRBV5-6 and TRBJ2-5 gives the whole variable domain DAGVTQSPTHLIKTRGQQVTLRCSPKSGHDTVSWYQQALGQGPQFIFQYYEEEERQRGNFPDRFSGHQFPNYSSELNVNALLLGDSALYLCASSRWAVQETQYFGPGTRLLVL.